This T cell receptor (beta chain) was identified in a study of identical twins. After removal of 6 bases from V and 0 bases from J, the junction contained 6 bases not matched to a gene. There are 15 residues in the CDR3. Germline CDR1 reads DFQATT; CDR2 reads SNEGSKA (reference sequence). This clonotype was counted a single time. TCRdb fed the 5' RACE reads into MiXCR, producing one record per CDR3 protein. The sample shows more than 1.5 million distinct CDR3 sequences, about 30% of them seen only once. This sequence joins TRBV20-1 and TRBJ1-5, with 9 positions matching TRBD1. This sequence was found in a newborn girl in good health. The sequenced sample was cord blood. The CDR3 DNA reads as TGCAGTGCCCACCGGGACAGGGTTAGCAATCAGCCCCAGCATTTT. Its translation is CSAHRDRVSNQPQHF.